The entry that follows covers one T cell receptor beta chain sequence. V shed 5 bases and J shed 11 bases, with 18 bases lying between them. The CDR3 runs 13 residues. Germline-derived CDR1 and CDR2 are SEHNR and FQNEAQ (reference sequence). As processed by the authors: Cell counts per sample came from amplifying reference gene primers. The repertoire was sequenced with immunoSEQ multiplex PCR; TCRdb's copy has only in-frame clones and lacks some. V, J and clone size are those of that table, while D and trimming were read from the DNA. The data show about 120,000 clones, roughly 85% seen once. The source of the sample is a study of blood T cell repertoires in COVID-19. In the study overall: Some COVID-19 samples were acute and others convalescent; all came from the United States, Italy and Spain. In each case, the material was cDNA or gDNA derived from T cells, B-cell-depleted T cells, or PBMCs.

The specimen sequenced was peripheral blood. The clonotype was recovered from an elderly woman with active or convalescent COVID-19. J is TRBJ1-1 and V is TRBV7-9; possible D gene TRBD1, 6 bases. CDR3 coding DNA: TGTGCCAGCAGCACAGAGGACCAGGGGTATGCTTTCTTT. Amino acid sequence: CASSTEDQGYAFF.